This T cell receptor beta chain was identified in a study of identical twins. General study points: High-abundance cord blood beta clonotypes had fewer insertions; memory repertoires showed none.

This clonotype was found a few times. Its matching antigen is unknown. V was shortened by 3 bases and J by 2 bases, with 14 bases between the two germline ends. The CDR3 loop spans 15 amino acids. TCRdb recomputed calls from the 5' RACE reads with MiXCR, one row per CDR3 protein. The table includes 350,000 to 400,000 distinct CDR3 sequences, approximately 9.1% detected once. Healthy Caucasians alone served as donors. The material sequenced was naive T cells sorted from blood. This chain uses TRBV12-3 or TRBV12-4 with TRBJ2-7; D might be TRBD1 (6 bases). The clonotype was recovered from a woman aged 45-65 years in good health. CDR3 residues: CASSFLVGQPYEQYF. The CDR3, as DNA: TGTGCCAGCAGTTTTCTTGTGGGACAACCCTACGAGCAGTACTTC.